The present TCR beta chain was sequenced within a study of cytomegalovirus exposure and HLA in healthy donors. Amplification used 60 Vbeta primers and 13 Jbeta primers. The data were produced by immunoSEQ multiplex PCR, yet TCRdb's version contains in-frame clones alone and is incomplete. The table has 150,000 to 200,000 clones, roughly 88% seen once. V lost 4 bases to trimming and J lost 7 bases; unmatched junction nucleotides: 4. CDR1 and CDR2 (germline): SEHNR, FQNEAQ (reference sequence). This CDR3 is built from 14 residues. Sequenced sample: PBMCs. The rearrangement links TRBV7-9 to TRBJ2-1; TRBD2 matches at 10 bases. This TCR derives from a boy aged 2 to 9 in good health and CMV-seronegative. CDR3 loop: CASSSLSGGNEQFF. As DNA, the CDR3 is TGTGCCAGCAGCTCACTTAGCGGGGGGAATGAGCAGTTCTTC.